The 2 T cell receptor beta chains below were found in one sample sequenced in a study of blood T cell repertoires in COVID-19. The table came from immunoSEQ multiplex PCR; TCRdb's copy has only in-frame clones and leaves some out. Seen here are 150,000 to 200,000 clones, around 85% observed once, and the top ten hold about 2.1%. What was sequenced was peripheral blood. The receptors stem from an older man with active or convalescent COVID-19.

The chain uses TRBV5-1 and TRBJ2-7; D is ambiguous. The germline V gene encodes CDR1 SGHRS and CDR2 YFSETQ. This CDR3 spans 14 amino acids. Trimming shortened V by 0 bases and J by 0 bases, and 7 bases separated the two germline ends. In nucleotides, the CDR3 is TGCGCCAGCAGCTTGGCGGGTAGCTCCTACGAGCAGTACTTC. This translates into CASSLAGSSYEQYF.

J is TRBJ2-3 and V is TRBV5-1; no clear D. In germline, CDR1 is SGHRS, CDR2 YFSETQ. CDR3 size: 13 residues. V was shortened by 0 bases and J by 6 bases, with 8 bases between the two germline ends. The CDR3 DNA reads as TGCGCCAGCAGCTTGGCCCTGGGCGATACGCAGTATTTT. This sequence encodes CASSLALGDTQYF.